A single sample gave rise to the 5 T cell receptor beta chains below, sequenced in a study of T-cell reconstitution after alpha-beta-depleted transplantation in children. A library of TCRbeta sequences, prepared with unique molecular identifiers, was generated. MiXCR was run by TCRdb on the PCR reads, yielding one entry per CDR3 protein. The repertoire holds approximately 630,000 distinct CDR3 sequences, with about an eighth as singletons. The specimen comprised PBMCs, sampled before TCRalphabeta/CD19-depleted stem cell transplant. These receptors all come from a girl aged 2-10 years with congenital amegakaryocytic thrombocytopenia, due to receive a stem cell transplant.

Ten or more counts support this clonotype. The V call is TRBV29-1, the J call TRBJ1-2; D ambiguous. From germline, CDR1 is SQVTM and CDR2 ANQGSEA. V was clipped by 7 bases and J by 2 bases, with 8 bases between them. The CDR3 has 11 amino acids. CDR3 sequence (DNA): TGCAGCGCTTTGATGAACTATGGCTACACCTTC. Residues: CSALMNYGYTF.

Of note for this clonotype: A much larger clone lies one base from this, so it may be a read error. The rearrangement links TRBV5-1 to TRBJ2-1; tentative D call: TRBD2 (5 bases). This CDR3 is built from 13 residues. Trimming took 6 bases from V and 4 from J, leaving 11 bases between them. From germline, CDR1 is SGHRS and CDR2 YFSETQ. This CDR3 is CASNTQRYNEQFF. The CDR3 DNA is TGCGCCAGCAACACCCAGCGGTACAATGAGCAGTTCTTC.

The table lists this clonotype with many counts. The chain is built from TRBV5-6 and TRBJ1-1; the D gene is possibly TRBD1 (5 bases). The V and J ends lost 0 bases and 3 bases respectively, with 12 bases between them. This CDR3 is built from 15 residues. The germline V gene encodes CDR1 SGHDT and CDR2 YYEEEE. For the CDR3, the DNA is TGTGCCAGCAGCTTGGCCTCAGGGTTGGACACTGAAGCTTTCTTT. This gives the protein CASSLASGLDTEAFF.

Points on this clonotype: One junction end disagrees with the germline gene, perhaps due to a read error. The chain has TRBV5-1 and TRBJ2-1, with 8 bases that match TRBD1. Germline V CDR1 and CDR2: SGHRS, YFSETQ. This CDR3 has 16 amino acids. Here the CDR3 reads CARSFQTGETYNEQFF. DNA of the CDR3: TGCGCCCGCAGCTTCCAGACAGGGGAAACCTACAATGAGCAGTTCTTC.

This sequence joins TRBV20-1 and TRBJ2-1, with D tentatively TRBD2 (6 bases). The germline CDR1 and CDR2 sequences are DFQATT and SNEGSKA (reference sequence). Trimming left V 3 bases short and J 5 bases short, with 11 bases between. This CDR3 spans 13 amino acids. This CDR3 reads CSASGGRDNEQFF. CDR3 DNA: TGCAGTGCTAGCGGGGGAAGGGACAATGAGCAGTTCTTC.